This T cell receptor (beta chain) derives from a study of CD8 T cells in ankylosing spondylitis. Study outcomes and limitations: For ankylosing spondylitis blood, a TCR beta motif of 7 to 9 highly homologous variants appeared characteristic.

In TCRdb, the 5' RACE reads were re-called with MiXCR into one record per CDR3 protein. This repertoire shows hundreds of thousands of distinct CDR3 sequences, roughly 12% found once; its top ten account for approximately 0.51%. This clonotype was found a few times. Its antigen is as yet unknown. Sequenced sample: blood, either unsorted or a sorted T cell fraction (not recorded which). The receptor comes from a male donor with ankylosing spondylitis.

DNA of the CDR3: TGCAGCGTCCGTTTATTTAGCACAGATACGCAGTATTTT. Its protein product is CSVRLFSTDTQYF. The V and J genes are TRBV29-1 and TRBJ2-3, with D uncertain. Germline V gene lookup returns CDR1 SQVTM and CDR2 ANQGSEA. The V and J ends lost 6 bases and 0 bases respectively, with 10 bases between them. This CDR3 is 13 amino acids long.